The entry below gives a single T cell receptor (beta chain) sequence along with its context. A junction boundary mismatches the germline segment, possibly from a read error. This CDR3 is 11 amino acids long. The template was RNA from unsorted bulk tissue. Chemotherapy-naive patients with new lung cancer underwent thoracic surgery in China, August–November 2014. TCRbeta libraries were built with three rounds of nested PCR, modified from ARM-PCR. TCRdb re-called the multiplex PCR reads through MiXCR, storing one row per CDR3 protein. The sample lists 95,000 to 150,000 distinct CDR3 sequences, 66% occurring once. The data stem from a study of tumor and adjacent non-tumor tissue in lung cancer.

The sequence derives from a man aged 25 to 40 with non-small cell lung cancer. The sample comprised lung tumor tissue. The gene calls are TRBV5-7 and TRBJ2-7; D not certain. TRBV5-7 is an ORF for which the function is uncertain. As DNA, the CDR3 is TGTGTCAGCAGCCGTACCTACGAGCAGTACTTC. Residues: CVSSRTYEQYF.